Listed below are T cell receptor beta chains from one sample, sequenced in a study of cytomegalovirus exposure and HLA in healthy donors. Sequenced by immunoSEQ multiplex PCR; TCRdb stores in-frame clones only, minus some. The table records about 150,000 clones, roughly three quarters of them present only once. Sequenced input: PBMCs. The origin of the receptors is a man aged 30 to 39 in good health and CMV-seropositive. The CDR3 runs from the conserved cysteine through the conserved F or W. The D gene is left open where the match is weak. Clone size is stated in some rows and not others, as once, few, many or a class when expanded.

>TRBV28|.|.|TRBJ2-1
CASSLAGARNEQFF
TGTGCCAGCAGTTTAGCGGGGGCGCGGAATGAGCAGTTCTTC
>TRBV7-9|TRBD1|.|TRBJ1-2
CASSLRRTGASNYGYTF
TGTGCCAGCAGCTTACGCCGGACAGGCGCCTCTAACTATGGCTACACCTTC
>TRBV28|TRBD1|.|TRBJ1-2
CASSFRQGRGYTF
TGTGCCAGCAGTTTTCGACAGGGACGGGGCTACACCTTC
>TRBV4-1|.|.|TRBJ2-1
CASSQLSPGQVTYNEQFF
TGCGCCAGCAGCCAACTCTCCCCAGGTCAGGTTACCTACAATGAGCAGTTCTTC
>TRBV18|TRBD2|.|TRBJ2-7
CASSPAGGPSYEQYF
TGTGCCAGCTCACCCGCGGGAGGGCCATCCTACGAGCAGTACTTC
>TRBV6-1|.|.|TRBJ2-1
CASSGIGLHHLFGEQFF
TGTGCCAGCAGTGGAATCGGACTGCATCACTTGTTCGGGGAGCAGTTCTTC
>TRBV6-5|.|once|TRBJ1-2
CASRDRVTGSYGYTF
TGTGCCAGCAGAGACCGGGTCACCGGGAGCTATGGCTACACCTTC
>TRBV4-2|.|few|TRBJ1-5
CASSQDWQGIQPQHF
TGTGCCAGCAGCCAAGATTGGCAGGGAATTCAGCCCCAGCATTTT
>TRBV9|.|.|TRBJ1-1
CASSVGRTLTEAFF
TGTGCCAGCAGCGTAGGCCGAACTCTTACTGAAGCTTTCTTT
>TRBV4-1|.|.|TRBJ1-4
CASSQVGGRGLEKLFF
TGCGCCAGCAGCCAAGTAGGGGGAAGGGGTCTCGAAAAACTGTTTTTT
>TRBV6-5|TRBD2|.|TRBJ2-7
CATGTRPLEQYF
TGTGCCACCGGGACTAGGCCACTCGAGCAGTACTTC
>TRBV5-6|.|.|TRBJ1-5
CASSSWFRDKGALRPQHF
TGTGCCAGCAGCTCTTGGTTCCGGGACAAAGGGGCCCTACGGCCCCAGCATTTT
>TRBV10-3|TRBD1|.|TRBJ1-1
CAISVLPGQGSGTEAFF
TGTGCCATCAGTGTACTACCGGGACAGGGGTCGGGCACTGAAGCTTTCTTT
>TRBV6-5|.|.|TRBJ2-4
CASRESIQYF
TGTGCCAGCAGAGAGTCTATTCAGTACTTC
>TRBV6-5|TRBD2|.|TRBJ2-7
CASSYSAGAAHEQYF
TGTGCCAGCAGTTACTCAGCGGGAGCCGCCCACGAGCAGTACTTC
>TRBV6-1|TRBD1|.|TRBJ2-2
CASRPGQGNGELFF
TGTGCCAGCAGACCGGGACAGGGCAACGGGGAGCTGTTTTTT